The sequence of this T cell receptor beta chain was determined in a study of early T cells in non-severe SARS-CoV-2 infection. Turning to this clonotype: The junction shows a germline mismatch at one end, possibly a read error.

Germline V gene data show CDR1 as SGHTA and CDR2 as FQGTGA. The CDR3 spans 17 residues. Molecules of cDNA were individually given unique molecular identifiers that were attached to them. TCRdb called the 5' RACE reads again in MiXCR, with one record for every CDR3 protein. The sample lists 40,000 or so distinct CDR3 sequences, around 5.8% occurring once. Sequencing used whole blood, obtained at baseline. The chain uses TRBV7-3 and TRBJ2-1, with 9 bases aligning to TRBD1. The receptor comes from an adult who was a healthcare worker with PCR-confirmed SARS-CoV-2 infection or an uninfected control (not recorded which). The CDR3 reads CASSLTPTGGPYNEQFF. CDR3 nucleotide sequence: TGTGCCAGCAGCCTAACTCCGACAGGGGGGCCCTACAATGAGCAGTTCTTC.